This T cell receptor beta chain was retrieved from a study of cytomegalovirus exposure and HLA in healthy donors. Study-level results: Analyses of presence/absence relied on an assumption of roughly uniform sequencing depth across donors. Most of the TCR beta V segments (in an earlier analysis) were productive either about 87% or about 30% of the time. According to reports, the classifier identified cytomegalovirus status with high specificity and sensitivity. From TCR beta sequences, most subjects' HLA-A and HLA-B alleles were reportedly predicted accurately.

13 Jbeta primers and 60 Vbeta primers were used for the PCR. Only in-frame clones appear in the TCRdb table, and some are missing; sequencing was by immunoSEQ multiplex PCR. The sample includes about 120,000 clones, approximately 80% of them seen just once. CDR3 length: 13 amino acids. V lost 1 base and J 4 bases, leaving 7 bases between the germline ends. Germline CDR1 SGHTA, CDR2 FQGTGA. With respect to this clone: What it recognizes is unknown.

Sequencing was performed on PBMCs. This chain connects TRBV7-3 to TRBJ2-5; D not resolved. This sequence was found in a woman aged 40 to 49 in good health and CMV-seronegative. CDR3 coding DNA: TGTGCCAGCAGCTTAATCGGTCTAGAGACCCAGTACTTC. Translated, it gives CASSLIGLETQYF. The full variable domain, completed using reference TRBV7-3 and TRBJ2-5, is GAGVSQTPSNKVTEKGKYVELRCDPISGHTALYWYRQSLGQGPEFLIYFQGTGAADDSGLPNDRFFAVRPEGSVSTLKIQRTERGDSAVYLCASSLIGLETQYFGPGTRLLVL.